This T cell receptor beta chain was sequenced for a study of OX40 agonist ivuxolimab in advanced cancers. Study context: Anti-PD-1, anti-PD-L1 or anti-CTLA-4 therapy given earlier was allowed, and 40% had some. Study findings and constraints: Clones of CD4+ and CD8+ blood T cells grew by week 6 at doses of 0.1 to 3.0 mg/kg.

CDR1 and CDR2 (germline): MDHEN, SYDVKM. The CDR3 covers 15 residues. V shed 5 bases, J shed 1 base, and the junction held 4 bases outside the gene matches. Patients were ineligible given autoimmune disease history or systemic immunosuppression. TCRdb's table, derived via immunoSEQ multiplex PCR, lists solely in-frame clones and lacks some. The data contain roughly 67,000 clones, more than 65% of them seen just once; the ten biggest clones take up 5.5%. This clone is labeled medium-sized (0.01 to 0.1%). No antigen is known for it. The sequencing here drew on CD4+ or CD8+ T cells sorted from blood, taken in a trial of the OX40 agonist ivuxolimab. The sequence was collected from an adult with an advanced solid tumor such as melanoma, head and neck, liver or kidney cancer. J is TRBJ2-7 and V is TRBV28, with 11 bases aligning to TRBD2. The CDR3 bases are TGTGCCAGCAGTGTGCTAGCGGGGGGTTCCTACGAGCAGTACGTC. Protein sequence: CASSVLAGGSYEQYV.